One T cell receptor (beta chain) is described in this entry. Profiling relied on immunoSEQ multiplex PCR, and the TCRdb table lists in-frame clones only, not all of them. Of 56,000 or so clones detected, 92% appear once; the ten largest clones hold 0.6% to 0.75%. The data were taken from a study of T cell changes during pregnancy in multiple sclerosis. The trim removed 4 bases at V and 4 bases at J, leaving 1 base unmatched. Germline V lookup: CDR1 SGHTA, CDR2 FQGNSA. CDR3 length: 12 residues. The material sequenced was CD4+ T cells from peripheral blood mononuclear cells, taken in the third trimester of pregnancy. This clonotype originated in a female donor with multiple sclerosis, enrolled in a pregnancy study. The rearrangement joins TRBV7-2 to TRBJ2-7; 7 nucleotides agree with TRBD1. The CDR3: CASSSTGYEQYF. The CDR3 DNA sequence: TGTGCCAGCAGCTCGACAGGGTACGAGCAGTACTTC.